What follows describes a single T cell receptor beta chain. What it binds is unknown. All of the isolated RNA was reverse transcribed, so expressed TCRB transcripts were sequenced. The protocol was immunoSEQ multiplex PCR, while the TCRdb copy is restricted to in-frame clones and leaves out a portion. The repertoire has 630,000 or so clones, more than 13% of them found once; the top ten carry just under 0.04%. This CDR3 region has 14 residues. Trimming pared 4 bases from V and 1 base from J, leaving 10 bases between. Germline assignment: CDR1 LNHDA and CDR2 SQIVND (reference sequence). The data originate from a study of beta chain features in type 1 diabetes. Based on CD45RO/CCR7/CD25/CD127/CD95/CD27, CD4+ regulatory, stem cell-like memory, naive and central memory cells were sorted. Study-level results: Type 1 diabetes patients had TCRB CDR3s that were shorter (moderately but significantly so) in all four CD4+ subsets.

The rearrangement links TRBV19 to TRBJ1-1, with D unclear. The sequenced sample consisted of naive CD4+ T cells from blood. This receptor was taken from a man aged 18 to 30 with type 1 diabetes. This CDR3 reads CASSRYSGNTEAFF. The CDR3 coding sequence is TGTGCCAGTAGTAGGTATTCCGGGAACACTGAAGCTTTCTTT. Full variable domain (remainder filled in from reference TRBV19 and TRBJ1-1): DGGITQSPKYLFRKEGQNVTLSCEQNLNHDAMYWYRQDPGQGLRLIYYSQIVNDFQKGDIAEGYSVSREKKESFPLTVTSAQKNPTAFYLCASSRYSGNTEAFFGQGTRLTVV.